This is a list of T cell receptor beta chains from one sample in a study of T cell responses to AZD1222 COVID-19 vaccine. TCRdb's table, derived via immunoSEQ multiplex PCR, lists solely in-frame clones and lacks some. This sample has 120,000 to 150,000 clones, with more than 80% found just once. Source: peripheral blood, taken on day 0 of AZD1222 vaccination. The receptors come from an adult in good health. The conserved cysteine and the conserved F or W are not part of the CDR3 here.

v_call: TRBV14
j_call: TRBJ1-1
cdr3_aa: ASSQFFRTEAF

v_call: TRBV5-1
j_call: TRBJ2-5
cdr3_aa: ASSLGGGETQY

v_call: TRBV6-5
j_call: TRBJ1-6
cdr3_aa: ASTKGRNSPLH

v_call: TRBV6-1
j_call: TRBJ2-5
cdr3_aa: ASSEEPGGVKTQY

v_call: TRBV7-6
j_call: TRBJ2-2
cdr3_aa: ASSLYLRRLAASGESTGELF

v_call: TRBV7-2
j_call: TRBJ1-2
cdr3_aa: ASSLGPAGGDSRGYT

v_call: TRBV7-8
j_call: TRBJ2-7
cdr3_aa: ASRTSGNTYEQY

v_call: TRBV3-1/TRBV3-2
j_call: TRBJ2-5
cdr3_aa: ASSRGLESTQY

v_call: TRBV2
j_call: TRBJ1-2
cdr3_aa: ASSAEGLNTVSGYGYT

v_call: TRBV12-5
j_call: TRBJ2-3
cdr3_aa: ASAPVGYPSTDTQY

v_call: TRBV7-2
j_call: TRBJ1-6
cdr3_aa: ASTNSNSPLH

v_call: TRBV25-1
j_call: TRBJ1-3
cdr3_aa: ASSVLGSSGNTIY

v_call: TRBV9
j_call: TRBJ1-2
cdr3_aa: ASSGSPLFGFGDGYT

v_call: TRBV9
j_call: TRBJ1-1
cdr3_aa: ASSVAGPAGMF

v_call: TRBV27
j_call: TRBJ1-6
cdr3_aa: ASSSAGRNSPLH

v_call: TRBV4-3
j_call: TRBJ1-1
cdr3_aa: ASSQGAGLTEAF

v_call: TRBV12-3/TRBV12-4
j_call: TRBJ1-5
cdr3_aa: ASSFVEGEPQH

v_call: TRBV7-2
j_call: TRBJ2-1
cdr3_aa: ASSPEGGLYNEQF

v_call: TRBV19
j_call: TRBJ2-1
cdr3_aa: ASSDHEQF

v_call: TRBV20-1
j_call: TRBJ1-5
cdr3_aa: SASQPQH

v_call: TRBV4-1
j_call: TRBJ2-7
cdr3_aa: ASSRLEQGYEQY

v_call: TRBV7-9
j_call: TRBJ1-2
cdr3_aa: ASSFPWGSEGYT

v_call: TRBV6-2/TRBV6-3
j_call: TRBJ1-1
cdr3_aa: ASSAETGLQNTEAF

v_call: TRBV6-5
j_call: TRBJ1-2
cdr3_aa: ASKGTSGYGYT

v_call: TRBV2
j_call: TRBJ2-7
cdr3_aa: ASNLGQGQINEQY

v_call: TRBV11-3
j_call: TRBJ2-2
cdr3_aa: ASSASSLNTGELF

v_call: TRBV19
j_call: TRBJ1-2
cdr3_aa: ASSIDWINGYT

v_call: TRBV5-1
j_call: TRBJ2-5
cdr3_aa: ASSHPPYQETQY

v_call: TRBV9
j_call: TRBJ2-3
cdr3_aa: ASSVVLAGATDTQY

v_call: TRBV10-3
j_call: TRBJ2-1
cdr3_aa: AISDPLAGGRNEQF

v_call: TRBV19
j_call: TRBJ1-1
cdr3_aa: ASSTQTPNTEAF

v_call: TRBV18
j_call: TRBJ2-7
cdr3_aa: ASSPGLSGGVGEQY

v_call: TRBV11-3
j_call: TRBJ2-7
cdr3_aa: ASSSQGGEQY

v_call: TRBV7-2
j_call: TRBJ2-5
cdr3_aa: ASSLGITGQGFTRETQY

v_call: TRBV6-5
j_call: TRBJ2-1
cdr3_aa: ASSYFRTGEQF

v_call: TRBV10-1
j_call: TRBJ2-7
cdr3_aa: ASRTLAGGSYEQY

v_call: TRBV11-2
j_call: TRBJ1-4
cdr3_aa: ASSRWPGVATNEKLF

v_call: TRBV18
j_call: TRBJ2-3
cdr3_aa: ASSRSTDTQY

v_call: TRBV29-1
j_call: TRBJ2-7
cdr3_aa: SGSQGASYEQY

v_call: TRBV7-2
j_call: TRBJ1-4
cdr3_aa: ASSPRVNAGEKLF

v_call: TRBV4-2
j_call: TRBJ2-5
cdr3_aa: ASSHTDGGAQY

v_call: TRBV6-5
j_call: TRBJ1-5
cdr3_aa: ASSFWTGGAEPQH

v_call: TRBV9
j_call: TRBJ1-2
cdr3_aa: ASSPLGGATYGYT

v_call: TRBV9
j_call: TRBJ1-2
cdr3_aa: ASRPRGGPNYGYT

v_call: TRBV19
j_call: TRBJ1-5
cdr3_aa: ASRKGTLSNQPQH

v_call: TRBV4-1
j_call: TRBJ1-1
cdr3_aa: ASSQRDSMNTEAF